The 2 T cell receptor beta chains below were found in one sample sequenced in a study of Ad26.COV2.S vaccination and SARS-CoV-2 variants. Here immunoSEQ multiplex PCR was the method, and the copy in TCRdb shows in-frame clones only, minus some. The table has about 350,000 clones, around 84% seen once. The treatment: some 20 received Ad26.COV2.S at low or high dose, single or two shots; 5 received placebo; per-sample allocation not given. At day 63 after the first vaccine or placebo injection, samples were drawn. Sequenced material: peripheral blood, taken in a trial of Ad26.COV2.S vaccine versus placebo. The receptors stem from a person aged 18-60 years who received the Ad26.COV2.S COVID-19 vaccine or a placebo.

The chain joins TRBV13 to TRBJ2-3; 7 bases line up with TRBD2. Germline CDR1 reads PRHDT; CDR2 reads FYEKMQ (reference sequence). Unmatched junction bases numbered 3, after V lost 4 bases and J lost 2 bases. The CDR3 contains 14 residues. CDR3 in amino acids: CASSSRLATDTQYF. The DNA for the CDR3 is TGTGCCAGCAGCTCCCGACTAGCCACAGATACGCAGTATTTT.

This chain connects TRBV7-9 to TRBJ1-2, with TRBD1 matching 7 bases. V gave up 4 bases and J gave up 4 bases; unmatched junction bases: 9. This CDR3 region has 15 residues. Germline CDR1 is SEHNR and CDR2 is FQNEAQ (reference sequence). CDR3 DNA: TGTGCCAGCAGCTACCCCGACAGGGATCCCTATGGCTACACCTTC. Translating gives CASSYPDRDPYGYTF.